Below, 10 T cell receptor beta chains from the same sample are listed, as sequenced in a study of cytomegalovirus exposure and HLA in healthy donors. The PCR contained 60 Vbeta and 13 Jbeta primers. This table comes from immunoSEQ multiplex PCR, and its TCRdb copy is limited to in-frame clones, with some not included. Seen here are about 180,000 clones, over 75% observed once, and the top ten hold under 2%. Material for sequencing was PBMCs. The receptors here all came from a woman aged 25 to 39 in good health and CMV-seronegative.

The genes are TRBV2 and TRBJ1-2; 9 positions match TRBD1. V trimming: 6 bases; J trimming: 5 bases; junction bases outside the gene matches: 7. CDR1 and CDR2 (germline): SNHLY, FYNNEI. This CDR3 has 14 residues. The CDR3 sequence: CASRPGQGEYGYTF. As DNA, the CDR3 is TGTGCCAGCAGGCCGGGACAGGGAGAGTATGGCTACACCTTC.

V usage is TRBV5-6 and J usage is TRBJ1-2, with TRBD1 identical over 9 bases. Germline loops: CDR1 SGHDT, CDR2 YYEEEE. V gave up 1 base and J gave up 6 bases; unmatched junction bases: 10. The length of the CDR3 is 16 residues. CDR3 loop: CASSLLSGTGWNGYTF. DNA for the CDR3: TGTGCCAGCAGCTTGCTGAGTGGGACAGGGTGGAATGGCTACACCTTC. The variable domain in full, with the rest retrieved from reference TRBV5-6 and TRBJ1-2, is DAGVTQSPTHLIKTRGQQVTLRCSPKSGHDTVSWYQQALGQGPQFIFQYYEEEERQRGNFPDRFSGHQFPNYSSELNVNALLLGDSALYLCASSLLSGTGWNGYTFGSGTRLTVV.

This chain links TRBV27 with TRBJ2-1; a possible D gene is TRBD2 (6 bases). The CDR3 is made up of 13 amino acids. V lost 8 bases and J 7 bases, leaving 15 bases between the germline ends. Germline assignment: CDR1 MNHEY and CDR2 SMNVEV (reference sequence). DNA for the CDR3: TGTGCCAGCGACGGGGGTGCCAAGAATGAGCAGTTCTTC. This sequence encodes CASDGGAKNEQFF.

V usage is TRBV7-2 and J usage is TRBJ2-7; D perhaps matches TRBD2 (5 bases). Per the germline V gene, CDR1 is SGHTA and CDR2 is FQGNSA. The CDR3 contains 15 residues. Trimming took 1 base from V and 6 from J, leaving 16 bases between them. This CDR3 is CASSLGWTWNSEQYF. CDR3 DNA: TGTGCCAGCAGCTTAGGCTGGACTTGGAATTCCGAGCAGTACTTC.

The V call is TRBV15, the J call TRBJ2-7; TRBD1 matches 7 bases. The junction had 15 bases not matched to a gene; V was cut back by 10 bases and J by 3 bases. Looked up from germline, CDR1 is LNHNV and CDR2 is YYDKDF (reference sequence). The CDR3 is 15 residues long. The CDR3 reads CAKGQTSGRDYEQYF. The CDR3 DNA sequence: TGTGCCAAGGGACAGACATCCGGTAGAGACTACGAGCAGTACTTC.

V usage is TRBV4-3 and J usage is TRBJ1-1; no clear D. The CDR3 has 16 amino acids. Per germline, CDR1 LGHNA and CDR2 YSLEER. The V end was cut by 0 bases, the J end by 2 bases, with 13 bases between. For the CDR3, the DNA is TGCGCCAGCAGCCAAGACCTTGGCGGACTCAACACTGAAGCTTTCTTT. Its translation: CASSQDLGGLNTEAFF.

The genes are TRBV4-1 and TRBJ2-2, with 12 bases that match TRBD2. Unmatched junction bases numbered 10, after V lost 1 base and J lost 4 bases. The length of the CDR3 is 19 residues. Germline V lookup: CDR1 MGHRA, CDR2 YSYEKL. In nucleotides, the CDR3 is TGCGCCAGCAGCCAAGCTACGACTAGCGGGGGAGACCTCACCGGGGAGCTGTTTTTT. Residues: CASSQATTSGGDLTGELFF.

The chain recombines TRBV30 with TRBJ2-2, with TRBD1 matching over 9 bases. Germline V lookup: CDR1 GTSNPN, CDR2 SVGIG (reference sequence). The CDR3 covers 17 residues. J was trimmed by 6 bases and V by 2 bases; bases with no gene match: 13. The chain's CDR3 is CAWSWARTGGVAGELFF. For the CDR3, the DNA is TGTGCCTGGAGTTGGGCTCGAACAGGGGGCGTCGCCGGGGAGCTGTTTTTT. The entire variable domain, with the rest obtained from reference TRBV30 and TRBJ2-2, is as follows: SQTIHQWPATLVQPVGSPLSLECTVEGTSNPNLYWYRQAAGRGLQLLFYSVGIGQISSEVPQNLSASRPQDRQFILSSKKLLLSDSGFYLCAWSWARTGGVAGELFFGEGSRLTVL.

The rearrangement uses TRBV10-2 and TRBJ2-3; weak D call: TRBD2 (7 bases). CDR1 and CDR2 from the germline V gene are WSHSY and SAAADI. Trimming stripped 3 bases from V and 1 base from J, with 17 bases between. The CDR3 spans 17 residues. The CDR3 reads CASSEVFGGAGTDTQYF. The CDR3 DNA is TGCGCCAGCAGTGAAGTCTTTGGGGGGGCGGGCACAGATACGCAGTATTTT.

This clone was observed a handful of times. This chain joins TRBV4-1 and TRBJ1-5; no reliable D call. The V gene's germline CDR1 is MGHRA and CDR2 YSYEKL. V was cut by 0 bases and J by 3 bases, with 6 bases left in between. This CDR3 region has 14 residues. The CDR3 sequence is CASSQETANQPQHF. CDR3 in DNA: TGCGCCAGCAGCCAAGAAACAGCCAATCAGCCCCAGCATTTT.